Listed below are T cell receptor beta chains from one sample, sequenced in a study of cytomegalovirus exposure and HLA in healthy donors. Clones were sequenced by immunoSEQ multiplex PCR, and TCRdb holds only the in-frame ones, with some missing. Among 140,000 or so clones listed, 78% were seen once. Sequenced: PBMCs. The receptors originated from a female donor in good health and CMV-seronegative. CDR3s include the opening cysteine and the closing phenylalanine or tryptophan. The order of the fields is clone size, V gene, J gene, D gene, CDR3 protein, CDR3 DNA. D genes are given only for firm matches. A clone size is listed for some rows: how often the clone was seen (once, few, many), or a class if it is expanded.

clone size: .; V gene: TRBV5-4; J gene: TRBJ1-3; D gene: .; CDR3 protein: CASSYRGQTATIYF; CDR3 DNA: TGTGCCAGCAGCTATCGCGGACAGACGGCGACCATATATTTT
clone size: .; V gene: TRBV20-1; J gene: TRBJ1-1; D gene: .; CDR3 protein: CSALFVEAFF; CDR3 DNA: TGCAGTGCCCTATTCGTCGAAGCTTTCTTT
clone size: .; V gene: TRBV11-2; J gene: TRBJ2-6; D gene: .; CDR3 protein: CASSLRQVPGANVLTF; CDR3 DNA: TGTGCCAGCAGCCTCCGACAGGTCCCTGGGGCCAACGTCCTGACTTTC
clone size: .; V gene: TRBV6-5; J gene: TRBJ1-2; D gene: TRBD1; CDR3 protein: CASSSPGQGDYGYPF; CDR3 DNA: TGTGCCAGCAGTTCTCCGGGACAGGGGGACTATGGCTACCCCTTC
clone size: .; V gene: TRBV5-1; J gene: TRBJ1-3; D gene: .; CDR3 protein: CASSPTGASSGNTIYF; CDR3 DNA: TGCGCCAGCAGCCCCACTGGAGCCAGCTCTGGAAACACCATATATTTT
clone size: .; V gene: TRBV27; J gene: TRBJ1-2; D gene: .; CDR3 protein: CASSFTGDYGYTF; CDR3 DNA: TGTGCCAGCAGTTTTACAGGAGACTATGGCTACACCTTC
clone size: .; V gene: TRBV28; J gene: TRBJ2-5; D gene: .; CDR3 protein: CASSFDGVQETQYF; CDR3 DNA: TGTGCCAGCAGTTTCGACGGGGTTCAAGAGACCCAGTACTTC
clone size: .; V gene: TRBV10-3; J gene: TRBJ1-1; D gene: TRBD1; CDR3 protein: CATTLGQGASEAFF; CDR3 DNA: TGTGCCACCACTTTGGGACAGGGGGCCTCTGAAGCTTTCTTT
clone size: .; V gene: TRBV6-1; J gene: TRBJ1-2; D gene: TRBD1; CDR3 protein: CASSDRTGGGYGYTF; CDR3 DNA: TGTGCCAGCAGTGACCGGACAGGGGGAGGCTATGGCTACACCTTC
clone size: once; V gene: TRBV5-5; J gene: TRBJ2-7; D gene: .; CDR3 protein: CASSLDTQFPYEQYF; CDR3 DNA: TGTGCCAGCAGCTTGGATACCCAGTTTCCCTACGAGCAGTACTTC
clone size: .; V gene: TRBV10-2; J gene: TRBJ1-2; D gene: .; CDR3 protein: CASSVVGRPGYGYTF; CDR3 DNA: TGCGCCAGCAGTGTAGTGGGTCGTCCGGGCTATGGCTACACCTTC
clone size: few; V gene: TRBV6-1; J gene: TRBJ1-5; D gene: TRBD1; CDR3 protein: CASSEATGGGNQPQHF; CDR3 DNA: TGTGCCAGCAGTGAAGCGACAGGGGGCGGCAATCAGCCCCAGCATTTT
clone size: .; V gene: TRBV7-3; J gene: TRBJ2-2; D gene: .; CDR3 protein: CASSLKGHANTGELFF; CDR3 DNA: TGTGCCAGCAGCTTAAAGGGGCATGCGAACACCGGGGAGCTGTTTTTT
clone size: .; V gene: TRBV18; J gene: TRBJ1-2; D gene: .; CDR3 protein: CASSPRTENYGYTF; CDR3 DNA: TGTGCCAGCTCACCACGGACAGAGAACTATGGCTACACCTTC
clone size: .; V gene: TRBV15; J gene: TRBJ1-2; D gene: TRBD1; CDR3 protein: CATSRDRRQGQGYTF; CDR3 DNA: TGTGCCACCAGCAGAGACCGGAGACAGGGACAGGGCTACACCTTC
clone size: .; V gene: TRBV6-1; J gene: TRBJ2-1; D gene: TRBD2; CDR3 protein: CASSEARGAGVLYNEQFF; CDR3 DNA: TGTGCCAGCAGTGAAGCGCGGGGAGCGGGAGTGCTCTACAATGAGCAGTTCTTC
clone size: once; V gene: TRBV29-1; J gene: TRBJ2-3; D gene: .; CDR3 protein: CSANRKGVRDTQYF; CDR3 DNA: TGCAGCGCAAACAGGAAGGGGGTGAGAGATACGCAGTATTTT
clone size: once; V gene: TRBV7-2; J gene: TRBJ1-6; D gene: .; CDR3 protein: CASSSRTRINSPLHF; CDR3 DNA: TGTGCCAGCAGCTCCCGGACAAGAATAAATTCACCCCTCCACTTT
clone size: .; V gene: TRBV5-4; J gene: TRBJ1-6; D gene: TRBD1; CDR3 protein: CASSLALGTGRSPLHF; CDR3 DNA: TGTGCCAGCAGCTTGGCCCTAGGGACAGGGCGTTCACCCCTCCACTTT
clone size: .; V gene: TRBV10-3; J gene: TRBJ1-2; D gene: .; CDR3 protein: CASQGGESYGYTF; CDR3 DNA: TGTGCCTCGCAAGGTGGAGAAAGCTATGGCTACACCTTC
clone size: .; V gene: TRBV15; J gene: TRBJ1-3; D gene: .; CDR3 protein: CATSREPTARQSGNTIYF; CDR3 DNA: TGTGCCACCAGCAGAGAACCGACAGCTAGACAATCTGGAAACACCATATATTTT
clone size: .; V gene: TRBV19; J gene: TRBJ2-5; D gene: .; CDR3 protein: CASSMATHRRETQYF; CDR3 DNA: TGTGCCAGTAGTATGGCTACGCACCGGCGGGAGACCCAGTACTTC
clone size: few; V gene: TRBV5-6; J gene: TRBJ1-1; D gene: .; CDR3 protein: CASSFVRRSTEAFF; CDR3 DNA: TGTGCCAGCAGCTTTGTCCGCCGGAGCACTGAAGCTTTCTTT
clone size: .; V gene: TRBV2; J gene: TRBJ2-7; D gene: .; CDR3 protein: CASSESIYEQYF; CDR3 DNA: TGTGCCAGCAGTGAATCCATCTACGAGCAGTACTTC
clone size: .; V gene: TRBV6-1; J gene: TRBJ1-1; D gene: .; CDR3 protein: CASSTREGTEAFF; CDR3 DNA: TGTGCCAGCAGTACCAGGGAGGGCACTGAAGCTTTCTTT
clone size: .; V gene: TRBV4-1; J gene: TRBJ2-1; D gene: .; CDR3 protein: CASSQRFEDYNEQFF; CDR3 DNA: TGCGCCAGCAGCCAAAGGTTTGAGGATTACAATGAGCAGTTCTTC
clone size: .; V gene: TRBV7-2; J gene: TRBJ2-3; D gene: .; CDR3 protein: CASSFRKSPTDTQYF; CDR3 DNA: TGTGCCAGCAGCTTCAGGAAAAGTCCCACAGATACGCAGTATTTT
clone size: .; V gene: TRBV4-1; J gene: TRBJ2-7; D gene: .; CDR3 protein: CASSQDRTASYEQYF; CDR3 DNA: TGCGCCAGCAGCCAAGATCGGACAGCCTCCTACGAGCAGTACTTC
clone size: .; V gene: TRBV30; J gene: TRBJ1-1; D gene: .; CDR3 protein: CAWSVEGRQAFF; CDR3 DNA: TGTGCCTGGAGTGTGGAGGGTCGCCAAGCTTTCTTT
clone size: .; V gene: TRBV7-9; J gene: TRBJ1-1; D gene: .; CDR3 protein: CASSLVSGGAFF; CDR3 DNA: TGTGCCAGCAGCTTAGTATCGGGGGGAGCTTTCTTT
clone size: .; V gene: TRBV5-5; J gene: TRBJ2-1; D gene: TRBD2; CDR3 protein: CASSQGLAGASEFF; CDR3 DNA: TGTGCCAGCAGCCAGGGACTAGCGGGGGCCTCAGAGTTCTTC
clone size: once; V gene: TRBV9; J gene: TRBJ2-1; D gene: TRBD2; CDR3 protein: CASSVGASGISEQFF; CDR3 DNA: TGTGCCAGCAGCGTAGGGGCTAGCGGGATATCTGAGCAGTTCTTC
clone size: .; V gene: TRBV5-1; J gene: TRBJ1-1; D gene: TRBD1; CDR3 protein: CASSLSGTVNTEAFF; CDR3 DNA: TGCGCCAGCAGCTTATCCGGGACAGTGAACACTGAAGCTTTCTTT
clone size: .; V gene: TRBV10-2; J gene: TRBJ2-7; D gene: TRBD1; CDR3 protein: CASRTTGSYEQYF; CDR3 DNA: TGCGCCAGCCGTACGACAGGGTCCTACGAGCAGTACTTC
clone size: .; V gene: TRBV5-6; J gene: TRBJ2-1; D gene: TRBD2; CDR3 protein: CASSHRGLISGEQFF; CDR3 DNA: TGTGCCAGCAGCCATCGGGGACTAATCTCAGGTGAGCAGTTCTTC
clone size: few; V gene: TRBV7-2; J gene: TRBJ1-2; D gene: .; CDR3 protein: CASSLARGRQSDYGYTF; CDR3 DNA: TGTGCCAGCAGCTTAGCGCGAGGAAGGCAGAGCGACTATGGCTACACCTTC
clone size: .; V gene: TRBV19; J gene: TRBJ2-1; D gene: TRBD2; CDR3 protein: CASSGGGGEQFF; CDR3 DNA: TGTGCCAGTAGTGGCGGGGGTGGTGAGCAGTTCTTC
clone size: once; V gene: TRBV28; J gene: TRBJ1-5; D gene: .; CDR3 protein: CASTPGTDYQPQHF; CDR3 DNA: TGTGCCAGCACCCCCGGGACTGATTATCAGCCCCAGCATTTT
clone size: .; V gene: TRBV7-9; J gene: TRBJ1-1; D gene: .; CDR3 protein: CASSLVLANTEAFF; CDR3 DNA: TGTGCCAGCAGCTTAGTTTTGGCCAACACTGAAGCTTTCTTT
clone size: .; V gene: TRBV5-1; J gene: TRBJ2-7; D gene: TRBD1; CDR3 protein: CASSSDPGTANEQYF; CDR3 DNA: TGCGCCAGCAGCTCTGACCCCGGGACAGCCAACGAGCAGTACTTC
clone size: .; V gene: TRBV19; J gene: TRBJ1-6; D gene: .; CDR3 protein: CASSPGWVSPLHF; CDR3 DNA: TGTGCCAGTAGCCCAGGGTGGGTCTCACCCCTCCACTTT
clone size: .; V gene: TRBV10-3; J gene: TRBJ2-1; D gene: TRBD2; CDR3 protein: CAINSGGTSGGAGNEQFF; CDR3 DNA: TGTGCCATCAACAGCGGGGGGACTAGCGGGGGGGCCGGCAATGAGCAGTTCTTC
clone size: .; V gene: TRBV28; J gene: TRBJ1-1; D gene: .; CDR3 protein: CASRAGNTEAFF; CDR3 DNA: TGTGCCAGCAGAGCAGGGAACACTGAAGCTTTCTTT
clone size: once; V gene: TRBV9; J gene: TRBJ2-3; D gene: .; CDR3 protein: CASSVVPRGDTQYF; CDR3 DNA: TGTGCCAGCAGCGTAGTGCCTCGGGGAGATACGCAGTATTTT
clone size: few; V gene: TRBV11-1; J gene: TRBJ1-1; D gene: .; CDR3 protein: CASSFGAVNTEAFF; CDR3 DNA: TGTGCCAGCAGCTTTGGGGCGGTGAACACTGAAGCTTTCTTT
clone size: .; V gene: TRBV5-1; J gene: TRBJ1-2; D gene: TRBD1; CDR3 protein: CASSFAPSRTGAYGYTF; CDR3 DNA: TGCGCCAGCAGCTTCGCCCCCTCCAGGACAGGGGCATATGGCTACACCTTC
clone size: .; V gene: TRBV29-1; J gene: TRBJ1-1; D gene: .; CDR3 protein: CSVGGGGEYTEAFF; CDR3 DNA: TGCAGCGTTGGTGGGGGAGGGGAGTACACTGAAGCTTTCTTT
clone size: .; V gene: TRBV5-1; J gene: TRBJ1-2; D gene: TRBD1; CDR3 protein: CASSTGANYGYTF; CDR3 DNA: TGCGCCAGCAGCACAGGGGCCAACTATGGCTACACCTTC
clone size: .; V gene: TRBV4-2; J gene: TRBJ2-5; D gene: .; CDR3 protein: CASSQGQAGQETQYF; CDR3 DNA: TGTGCCAGCAGCCAAGGGCAGGCAGGTCAAGAGACCCAGTACTTC
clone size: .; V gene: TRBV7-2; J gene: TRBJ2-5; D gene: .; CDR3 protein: CASSLWTLLGETQYF; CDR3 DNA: TGTGCCAGCAGCTTGTGGACTCTACTGGGGGAGACCCAGTACTTC
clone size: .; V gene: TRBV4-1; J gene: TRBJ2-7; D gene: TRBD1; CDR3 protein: CASSQDPGTGLFEQYF; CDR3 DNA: TGCGCCAGCAGCCAAGACCCCGGGACAGGGCTTTTCGAGCAGTACTTC
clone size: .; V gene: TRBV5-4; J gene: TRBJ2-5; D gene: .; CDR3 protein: CASSLERAAMGTQYF; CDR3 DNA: TGTGCCAGCAGCTTGGAGCGCGCGGCCATGGGGACCCAGTACTTC
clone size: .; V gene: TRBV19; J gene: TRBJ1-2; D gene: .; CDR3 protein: CASTPRAVGNYGYTF; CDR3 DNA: TGTGCCAGTACCCCCCGAGCGGTCGGTAACTATGGCTACACCTTC
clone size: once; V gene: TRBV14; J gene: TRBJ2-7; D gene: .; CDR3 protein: CASSQRGTSSSYEQYF; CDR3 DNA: TGTGCCAGCAGCCAACGCGGGACGTCCAGCTCCTACGAGCAGTACTTC